One and the same sample provided the 17 T cell receptor beta chains below, sequenced in a study of Graves' ophthalmopathy and Graves' hyperthyroidism. Amplification of TCR beta CDR3 regions used RNA transcripts. HTBI primers were employed in first-round RT-PCR, then a second-round multiplex PCR followed. TCRdb itself ran the multiplex PCR reads through MiXCR, one entry per CDR3 protein. The sample lists over a million distinct CDR3 sequences; 35% to 40% were seen once. Sequenced input: peripheral blood or thyroid tissue (not recorded which). These TCRs come from an adult man with Graves' hyperthyroidism.

This clonotype was recorded at least ten times. The chain recombines TRBV12-3 or TRBV12-4 with TRBJ1-2, with 8 bases that match TRBD1. The CDR3 totals 14 residues. V was clipped by 5 bases and J by 4 bases; unmatched bases: 6. CDR3 residues: CASSPDRGGYGYTF. Here the CDR3 DNA reads TGTGCCAGCAGTCCTGACAGGGGAGGCTATGGCTACACCTTC.

This clonotype has a handful of counts. This could be a read error, since a much larger clone is one nucleotide away. The chain couples TRBV7-9 to TRBJ2-5; 7 bases line up with TRBD2. CDR1 and CDR2 (germline): SEHNR, FQNEAQ (reference sequence). The length of the CDR3 is 16 residues. V was pared by 2 bases and J by 2 bases, with 8 bases of the junction left unmatched. In DNA, the CDR3 is TGTGCCAGCAGCTTAAAAGGAGCGGGGCTTCAAGAGACCCAGTACTTC. This translates into CASSLKGAGLQETQYF.

This sequence joins TRBV19 and TRBJ2-2, with 11 bases fitting TRBD2. The ends lost 6 bases at V and 3 bases at J; junction bases unmatched: 3. This CDR3 region has 15 residues. Germline V CDR1 and CDR2: LNHDA, SQIVND (reference sequence). DNA of the CDR3: TGTGCCAGTAGGTTACTAGCGGGAGACACCGGGGAGCTGTTTTTT. This codes for CASRLLAGDTGELFF.

This clonotype occurred a few times. A much bigger clone sits one base away, suggesting this may be a read error. The V and J genes are TRBV15 and TRBJ1-4; TRBD1 agrees at 7 bases. The J segment lost 8 bases and the V segment lost 1 base, leaving 10 bases of the junction unmatched. The CDR3 runs 16 residues. Germline CDR1 LNHNV, CDR2 YYDKDF (reference sequence). CDR3 sequence: CATSRGGTEGGEKLFF. Written as DNA, the CDR3 is TGTGCCACCAGCAGAGGCGGGACAGAGGGTGGCGAAAAACTGTTTTTT.

This clonotype appeared many times. This rearrangement joins TRBV5-1 to TRBJ1-1, with TRBD1 matching over 8 bases. V lost 5 bases and J lost 4; bases outside the gene matches: 13. The CDR3 runs to 16 residues. Germline values: CDR1 SGHRS, CDR2 YFSETQ. The CDR3 coding sequence is TGCGCCAGCAGGCGGCCAGGGGGCGACGTGGGCACTGAAGCTTTCTTT. This gives the protein CASRRPGGDVGTEAFF.

A single count supports this clonotype. A read error is possible here, since a much larger clone lies one base away. The V call is TRBV4-3, the J call TRBJ2-5; 7 positions match TRBD1. Germline CDR1 LGHNA, CDR2 YSLEER. The CDR3 is 15 residues long. CDR3 residues: CASSYPSGTEEAQYF. The CDR3 bases are TGCGCCAGCAGCTACCCTTCCGGGACAGAAGAGGCCCAGTACTTC.

About this clonotype: No conserved phenylalanine or tryptophan ends this CDR3, so it is likely a read error. Because the CDR3's place on the DNA is in doubt, the DNA is left out and the CDR3 is given as listed by TCRdb. The chain links TRBV20-1 to TRBJ2-2; the D call TRBD1 from the table was never checked on the DNA. CDR1 and CDR2 (germline): DFQATT, SNEGSKA (reference sequence). Both ends counted, the CDR3 spans 8 residues. CDR3 in amino acids: CSARTGFA.

The chain uses TRBV2 and TRBJ1-6; 7 nucleotides align to TRBD1. This CDR3 region has 17 residues. The germline CDR1 and CDR2 sequences are SNHLY and FYNNEI. V gave up 5 bases and J gave up 5 bases; unmatched junction bases: 12. The CDR3 region has the DNA TGTGCCAGCAGTCTCCCTTTCGGGACAGCAAATAATTCACCCCTCCACTTT. Translated: CASSLPFGTANNSPLHF.

This chain uses TRBV4-3 with TRBJ2-7, with D uncertain. Per the germline V gene, CDR1 is LGHNA and CDR2 is YSLEER. With 1 base removed from V and 4 bases from J, the gap between germline ends came to 11 bases. CDR3 length: 14 residues. CDR3 nucleotide sequence: TGCGCCAGCAGCCAAGGTCATGGCGGATACGAGCAGTACTTC. Translation gives CASSQGHGGYEQYF.

The sample holds many counts of this clonotype. CDR3 nucleotides: TGTGCCAGCAGCCCCATCCCTAGGCAAGAGACCCAGTACTTC. Amino acids: CASSPIPRQETQYF. The J gene is TRBJ2-5, the V gene TRBV7-2; D gene uncertain. Germline V lookup: CDR1 SGHTA, CDR2 FQGNSA. This CDR3 contains 14 residues. V was clipped by 5 bases and J by 2 bases, with 12 bases between them.

This clonotype has just a few counts. CDR3: CSARRVGGSQPQHF. CDR3 coding DNA: TGCAGTGCTCGCAGGGTGGGGGGCAGTCAGCCCCAGCATTTT. The rearrangement joins TRBV20-1 to TRBJ1-5; tentatively, D is TRBD1 (6 bases). The CDR3 contains 14 residues. V was cut by 5 bases and J by 6 bases, with 17 bases left in between. Germline V gene sequence: CDR1 DFQATT, CDR2 SNEGSKA (reference sequence).

This clonotype was observed a few times. The chain uses TRBV20-1 and TRBJ2-2, with D tentatively TRBD1 (5 bases). The ends were cut back, 4 bases at V and 1 base at J, with 13 bases in the middle. The V gene's germline CDR1 is DFQATT and CDR2 SNEGSKA (reference sequence). This CDR3 has 15 residues. As DNA, the CDR3 is TGCAGTGCTAATCTGGCCAGGGAGAACACCGGGGAGCTGTTTTTT. Its translation: CSANLARENTGELFF.

The table lists this clonotype with a count of one. J is TRBJ1-3 and V is TRBV20-1; D remains ambiguous. The germline gives CDR1 DFQATT, CDR2 SNEGSKA (reference sequence). V shed 3 bases and J shed 2 bases, with 8 bases lying between them. The CDR3 spans 13 residues. CDR3 loop: CSASKAAGNTIYF. The CDR3 bases are TGCAGTGCTAGCAAGGCGGCTGGAAACACCATATATTTT.

The V call is TRBV19, the J call TRBJ2-5; no firm D call. V was shortened by 3 bases and J by 3 bases, with 5 bases between the two germline ends. This CDR3 spans 12 amino acids. The germline CDR1 and CDR2 sequences are LNHDA and SQIVND (reference sequence). The CDR3: CASSIWEETQYF. For the CDR3, the DNA is TGTGCCAGTAGTATCTGGGAAGAGACCCAGTACTTC.

This clonotype was seen at least ten times. The V call is TRBV25-1, the J call TRBJ2-5; tentative D call: TRBD1 (6 bases). V was cut by 4 bases and J by 3 bases, with 15 bases left in between. This CDR3 contains 15 residues. Germline lookup yields CDR1 MGHDK and CDR2 SYGVNS. The CDR3 loop is CASSGWAPGEETQYF. The CDR3, as DNA: TGTGCCAGCAGTGGCTGGGCTCCAGGGGAAGAGACCCAGTACTTC.

This clonotype was observed a handful of times. J is TRBJ2-3 and V is TRBV20-1; D is ambiguous. V dropped 8 bases and J dropped 1 base, with 13 bases sitting between them. Looked up from germline, CDR1 is DFQATT and CDR2 is SNEGSKA (reference sequence). The CDR3 consists of 13 residues. This CDR3 is CSTRIARTDTQYF. The CDR3 DNA reads TGCAGTACCCGAATCGCTCGCACAGATACGCAGTATTTT.

Many counts were recorded for this clonotype. The CDR3 coding sequence is TGTGCCATTGGGGACAGTACCAATCAGCCCCAGCATTTT. Its protein product is CAIGDSTNQPQHF. V gene TRBV10-3 combines with J gene TRBJ1-5, with 7 bases that match TRBD1. The CDR3 extends over 13 amino acids. CDR1 and CDR2 (germline): ENHRY, SYGVKD. V lost 9 bases, J lost 3 bases, and 5 bases stayed unmatched.